This T cell receptor beta chain was captured by sequencing in a study of cytomegalovirus exposure and HLA in healthy donors. Study-wide context: An earlier analysis found 117 million unique TCR beta sequences from 150 million to 200 million T cells.

13 Jbeta primers and 60 Vbeta primers were used for the PCR. The protocol was immunoSEQ multiplex PCR, while the TCRdb copy is restricted to in-frame clones and leaves out a portion. This repertoire shows roughly 190,000 clones, approximately 70% found once; its top ten account for about 1.7%. Points from the study as a whole: Exclusion as indistinguishable affected some V segments, including TRBV6-2 and TRBV6-3. TCR beta V segments were, for the most part, productive about 87% or about 30% of the time in an earlier analysis.

Of note for this clone: Its antigen remains unidentified.

This CDR3 is built from 14 residues. V shed 6 bases and J 2 bases; nucleotides not matched to a gene: 5. CDR1 and CDR2 from the germline V gene are LNHDA and SQIVND (reference sequence). This TCR derives from a woman aged 30 to 39 in good health and CMV-seronegative. Material for sequencing was PBMCs. The V and J genes are TRBV19 and TRBJ2-7, with TRBD1 identical over 9 bases. CDR3: CASSVTGGAYEQYF. The CDR3 DNA follows: TGTGCCAGTAGCGTGACAGGGGGAGCCTACGAGCAGTACTTC.